These 21 T cell receptor beta chains were all obtained from the same sample, sequenced in a study of T cells in Graves' hyperthyroidism and ophthalmopathy. Amplification of TCR beta CDR3 regions used RNA as the template. The HTBI set primed first-round TCR CDR3 RT-PCR. In TCRdb, the multiplex PCR reads were re-called with MiXCR into one record per CDR3 protein. The sample records about 360,000 distinct CDR3 sequences, less than 20% being singletons. The sequenced material came from blood. All receptors come from a woman aged 18-29 years with Graves' hyperthyroidism that later progressed to Graves' ophthalmopathy.

The gene calls are TRBV20-1 and TRBJ2-7; 7 bases match TRBD1. V trimming: 1 base; J trimming: 6 bases; junction bases outside the gene matches: 6. Per the germline V gene, CDR1 is DFQATT and CDR2 is SNEGSKA (reference sequence). This CDR3 has 13 residues. This CDR3 reads CSARGETGREQYF. The CDR3 DNA sequence: TGCAGTGCTAGAGGGGAGACAGGGCGCGAGCAGTACTTC.

This clonotype was counted at least ten times. The chain combines TRBV2 with TRBJ2-5; no reliable D call. V gave up 6 bases and J gave up 1 base, with 15 bases separating them. This CDR3 spans 15 amino acids. The germline V gene encodes CDR1 SNHLY and CDR2 FYNNEI. CDR3 residues: CASRVDSRPQETQYF. The CDR3 bases are TGTGCCAGCAGGGTTGATAGCCGCCCCCAAGAGACCCAGTACTTC. Based on the CDR3 plus reference TRBV2 and TRBJ2-5, the full variable domain is EPEVTQTPSHQVTQMGQEVILRCVPISNHLYFYWYRQILGQKVEFLVSFYNNEISEKSEIFDDQFSVERPDGSNFTLKIRSTKLEDSAMYFCASRVDSRPQETQYFGPGTRLLVL.

V gene TRBV19 combines with J gene TRBJ2-7, with D possibly TRBD1 on 5 matching bases. The V gene's germline CDR1 is LNHDA and CDR2 SQIVND (reference sequence). The CDR3 is 15 amino acids. V was cut by 1 base and J by 2 bases, with 12 bases left in between. This chain's CDR3 is CASSIGRTIPYEQYF. CDR3 DNA: TGTGCCAGTAGTATAGGCCGGACAATCCCCTACGAGCAGTACTTC.

This clonotype appeared many times. The genes are TRBV20-1 and TRBJ2-7; D assignment may be TRBD1 or TRBD2 (5 bases each). V lost 3 bases, J lost 5 bases, and 14 bases lay in between. The CDR3 is 13 residues long. Germline-derived CDR1 and CDR2 are DFQATT and SNEGSKA (reference sequence). The CDR3 is CSASSGRGDEQYF. DNA of the CDR3: TGCAGTGCTAGCAGTGGACGAGGGGACGAGCAGTACTTC.

This clonotype was observed a few times. The gene calls are TRBV14 and TRBJ2-3; 9 bases map to TRBD1. There are 16 residues in the CDR3. Germline CDR1 reads SGHDN; CDR2 reads FVKESK. V trimming: 1 base; J trimming: 3 bases; junction bases outside the gene matches: 5. The CDR3 DNA reads as TGTGCCAGCAGCCAAGGATTTGACAGGGGGACAGATACGCAGTATTTT. It encodes CASSQGFDRGTDTQYF.

The rearrangement uses TRBV10-3 and TRBJ2-7, with D unclear. V was cut by 5 bases and J by 0 bases, with 8 bases left in between. The length of the CDR3 is 13 residues. The germline V gene encodes CDR1 ENHRY and CDR2 SYGVKD. CDR3 amino acids: CAISTGYSYEQYF. In DNA, the CDR3 is TGTGCCATCAGTACCGGCTACTCCTACGAGCAGTACTTC.

V and J are TRBV11-2 and TRBJ2-7; 8 bases align to TRBD2. V lost 2 bases, J lost 5 bases, and 8 bases stayed unmatched. The V gene's germline CDR1 is SGHAT and CDR2 FQNNGV. The CDR3 runs 15 residues. CDR3 bases: TGTGCCAGCAGCTTAAACGGGCCGGGGGGGAACGAGCAGTACTTC. Translation: CASSLNGPGGNEQYF.

This clonotype occurred many times. The rearrangement joins TRBV27 to TRBJ2-5; D unresolved. The CDR3 sequence is 14 residues long. Looked up from germline, CDR1 is MNHEY and CDR2 is SMNVEV (reference sequence). V was cut by 5 bases and J by 4 bases, with 14 bases left in between. The CDR3 DNA sequence: TGTGCCAGCAGTCCCTCGGTCCGCCCAGAGACCCAGTACTTC. Translation: CASSPSVRPETQYF.

Only a few counts were recorded for this clonotype. A much larger clone lies a single base off, so this may be a read error. This rearrangement joins TRBV20-1 to TRBJ2-5, with a possible D match to TRBD1 (5 bases). The CDR3 contains 14 residues. Germline CDR1 reads DFQATT; CDR2 reads SNEGSKA (reference sequence). Trimming left V 0 bases short and J 3 bases short, with 11 bases between. The CDR3 is CSARDWAGKETQYF. The CDR3 nucleotides read TGCAGTGCTAGAGATTGGGCAGGGAAAGAGACCCAGTACTTC.

Concerning this clonotype itself: A much larger clone lies one base from this, so it may be a read error. The V call is TRBV3-1, the J call TRBJ1-1; D not certain. V lost 3 bases and J lost 8, with 7 bases in between. Germline V gene sequence: CDR1 LGHDT, CDR2 YNNKEL (reference sequence). This CDR3 has 11 amino acids. The CDR3 DNA reads TGTGCCAGCAGCCAGGGCCCCGAAGCTTTCTTT. Its protein is CASSQGPEAFF.

The V gene is TRBV6-1, the J gene TRBJ2-5; either TRBD1 or TRBD2 may supply D (5 bases each). The CDR3 spans 14 residues. Per the germline V gene, CDR1 is MNHNS and CDR2 is SASEGT. The V end was cut by 2 bases, the J end by 3 bases, with 10 bases between. CDR3 protein: CASSEWGTKETQYF. CDR3 nucleotides: TGTGCCAGCAGTGAATGGGGGACCAAAGAGACCCAGTACTTC.

This clonotype came up many times. The chain couples TRBV2 to TRBJ2-2, with 12 bases lining up with TRBD2. This CDR3 contains 14 residues. Germline V lookup: CDR1 SNHLY, CDR2 FYNNEI. Trimming cost V 4 bases and J 11 bases; bases outside gene matches: 5. CDR3 sequence: CASSVATSGSELFF. The CDR3 DNA reads TGTGCCAGCAGTGTGGCGACTAGCGGGAGCGAGCTGTTTTTT.

This chain links TRBV9 with TRBJ2-5; D is ambiguous. Germline CDR1 and CDR2: SGDLS and YYNGEE. This CDR3 is built from 15 residues. Trimming removed 0 bases at V and 5 bases at J, with 14 bases between. The CDR3 loop is CASSVEVGLRETQYF. CDR3 coding DNA: TGTGCCAGCAGCGTAGAGGTTGGCCTCAGGGAGACCCAGTACTTC.

This clonotype was seen ten or more times. Being one base from a much bigger clone, this may be a read error. V gene TRBV5-1 combines with J gene TRBJ2-7; 8 nucleotides line up with TRBD1. The CDR3 consists of 13 residues. J gave up 2 bases and V 4 bases, and 2 bases lay outside the gene matches. Per germline, CDR1 SGHRS and CDR2 YFSETQ. The CDR3 nucleotides read TGCGCCAGCAGCATGGACAGGGCCTACGAGCAGTACTTC. It is translated as CASSMDRAYEQYF.

The chain employs TRBV4-1 and TRBJ1-2, with 8 nucleotides matching TRBD1. The germline CDR1 and CDR2 sequences are MGHRA and YSYEKL. V lost 2 bases and J lost 1; bases outside the gene matches: 6. There are 16 residues in the CDR3. The CDR3 DNA reads as TGCGCCAGCAGCCAACCACAGGGGGGTTATAACTATGGCTACACCTTC. Its translation: CASSQPQGGYNYGYTF.

This clonotype was seen ten or more times. This chain connects TRBV27 to TRBJ1-3, with TRBD1 matching over 7 bases. The CDR3 sequence is 14 residues long. Per germline, CDR1 MNHEY and CDR2 SMNVEV (reference sequence). Germline trimming cut 4 bases from V and 2 bases from J; bases unmatched to any gene: 2. Here the CDR3 DNA reads TGTGCCAGCAGTTCCCAGGGGGCTGGAAACACCATATATTTT. This translates into CASSSQGAGNTIYF.

There are many counts of this clonotype. J is TRBJ2-5 and V is TRBV20-1; D may be TRBD2 (6 bases). Germline V gene sequence: CDR1 DFQATT, CDR2 SNEGSKA (reference sequence). The CDR3 spans 11 residues. DNA of the CDR3: TGCAGCGCCCGGACTACGGAGACCCAGTACTTC. Protein product: CSARTTETQYF.

V and J are TRBV7-8 and TRBJ1-2, with 7 nucleotides matching TRBD1. CDR1 and CDR2 (germline): SGHVS, FQNEAQ. The CDR3 runs 14 residues. The V and J ends lost 5 bases and 10 bases, in that order; junction bases with no gene match: 13. The CDR3 reads CASSPNTGVEDYTF. The CDR3 DNA sequence: TGTGCCAGCAGCCCCAACACAGGGGTTGAAGACTACACCTTC. The full variable domain, in which reference TRBV7-8 and TRBJ1-2 provide the parts outside the CDR3, is GAGVSQSPRYKVAKRGQDVALRCDPISGHVSLFWYQQALGQGPEFLTYFQNEAQLDKSGLPSDRFFAERPEGSVSTLKIQRTQQEDSAVYLCASSPNTGVEDYTFGSGTRLTVV.

The chain employs TRBV4-3 and TRBJ1-1; 7 bases map to TRBD1. CDR3 length equals 15 residues. V gave up 3 bases and J gave up 5 bases; unmatched junction bases: 9. Germline V lookup: CDR1 LGHNA, CDR2 YSLEER. CDR3 protein: CASSHRSTGMTEAFF. CDR3 DNA sequence: TGCGCCAGCAGCCATCGCTCGACAGGGATGACTGAAGCTTTCTTT.

This clonotype was recorded a few times. One base away lies a much larger clone, so this may be a sequencing read error. V usage is TRBV10-3 and J usage is TRBJ2-7; 10 bases are shared with TRBD2. CDR1 and CDR2 (germline): ENHRY, SYGVKD. V lost 10 bases, J lost 2 bases, and 8 bases stayed unmatched. The CDR3 loop spans 14 amino acids. CDR3 bases: TGTGCCACCCGGGGAGCGGGAGGGGCCTACGAGCAGTACTTC. Translating gives CATRGAGGAYEQYF.

The rearrangement joins TRBV14 to TRBJ2-7; D possibly corresponds to TRBD1 (6 bases). The V gene's germline CDR1 is SGHDN and CDR2 FVKESK. The V end lost 0 bases, the J end lost 4 bases, and 10 bases lay between the germline ends. The CDR3 length is 14 residues. CDR3 DNA sequence: TGTGCCAGCAGCCAAGAACAGGGATTTTACGAGCAGTACTTC. It yields the protein CASSQEQGFYEQYF.